The next 26 T cell receptor beta chains were all read from a single sample in a study of T cell responses to AZD1222 COVID-19 vaccine. Assay used: immunoSEQ multiplex PCR; TCRdb lists only in-frame clones, some missing. Its table records about 140,000 clones. The source material was peripheral blood. These receptors were obtained from an adult in good health.

This chain uses TRBV28 with TRBJ2-3, with D unresolved. Between the trimmed V and J ends, which lost 6 bases and 1 base, there was a span of 11 bases. The CDR3 contains 14 residues. CDR1 is MDHEN and CDR2 is SYDVKM in the germline V gene. The CDR3 region is CASRRQHGTDTQYF. CDR3 nucleotides: TGTGCCAGCAGGAGACAACACGGCACAGATACGCAGTATTTT.

Turning to this clone: A read error may produce the germline difference seen at one junction end. The CDR3 loop is CASSIERRDPQYF. CDR3 nucleotides: TGTGCCAGTAGTATAGAGCGGCGAGATCCGCAGTATTTT. The chain joins TRBV19 to TRBJ2-3; D not certain. Germline CDR1 reads LNHDA; CDR2 reads SQIVND (reference sequence). The CDR3 covers 13 residues.

The V call is TRBV4-1, the J call TRBJ2-5; perhaps TRBD1 as D (5 bases). CDR1 and CDR2 (germline): MGHRA, YSYEKL. The CDR3 is 15 residues long. V was cut by 7 bases and J by 0 bases, with 15 bases left in between. The CDR3 is CASTRGIGNQETQYF. CDR3 DNA: TGCGCCAGCACTAGGGGAATAGGGAACCAAGAGACCCAGTACTTC.

V usage is TRBV6-5 and J usage is TRBJ2-7, with 7 bases lining up with TRBD2. The CDR3 extends over 13 amino acids. The junction had 8 bases not matched to a gene; V was cut back by 6 bases and J by 6 bases. CDR1 MNHEY and CDR2 SVGAGI come from the germline V gene. CDR3 sequence: CASRAAGRGEQYF. DNA of the CDR3: TGTGCCAGCAGGGCGGCAGGGAGGGGCGAGCAGTACTTC.

The rearrangement links TRBV6-1 to TRBJ1-5, with D unresolved. V was shortened by 1 base and J by 5 bases, with 3 bases between the two germline ends. Germline V gene data show CDR1 as MNHNS and CDR2 as SASEGT. There are 12 residues in the CDR3. CDR3 DNA sequence: TGTGCCAGCAGTGAAGGGTATCAGCCCCAGCATTTT. It specifies CASSEGYQPQHF.

The chain is built from TRBV5-6 and TRBJ2-1, with 10 bases that match TRBD1. Germline CDR1 reads SGHDT; CDR2 reads YYEEEE. The trim removed 4 bases at V and 7 bases at J, leaving 8 bases unmatched. This CDR3 comprises 15 residues. The DNA of the CDR3 is TGTGCCAGCAGCCGGGGACAGGGGTCGTGGAATGAGCAGTTCTTC. This codes for CASSRGQGSWNEQFF.

DNA for the CDR3: TGTGCCAGTAGCACCGACGTTAGTAATTCACCCCTCCACTTT. Amino acid sequence: CASSTDVSNSPLHF. The V call is TRBV19, the J call TRBJ1-6; D remains unclear. Trimming took 6 bases from V and 6 from J, leaving 12 bases between them. There are 14 residues in the CDR3. Looked up from germline, CDR1 is LNHDA and CDR2 is SQIVND (reference sequence). The entire variable domain, with the rest obtained from reference TRBV19 and TRBJ1-6, is as follows: DGGITQSPKYLFRKEGQNVTLSCEQNLNHDAMYWYRQDPGQGLRLIYYSQIVNDFQKGDIAEGYSVSREKKESFPLTVTSAQKNPTAFYLCASSTDVSNSPLHFGNGTRLTVT.

The V and J genes are TRBV4-2 and TRBJ1-2; D unclear. Germline V lookup: CDR1 LGHNA, CDR2 YNFKEQ. The V gene lost 0 bases and the J gene lost 5 bases, with 10 bases spanning the gap. The CDR3 has 14 amino acids. CDR3 amino acids: CASSQEVQFYGYTF. The CDR3 nucleotides read TGTGCCAGCAGCCAAGAGGTGCAGTTTTATGGCTACACCTTC.

This chain connects TRBV28 to TRBJ2-7; D is undetermined. The germline V gene encodes CDR1 MDHEN and CDR2 SYDVKM. The CDR3 covers 12 residues. V gave up 6 bases and J gave up 7 bases, with 13 bases separating them. In nucleotides, the CDR3 is TGTGCCAGCAGCCCCCCTACCGGGGAGCAGTACTTC. Protein sequence: CASSPPTGEQYF.

This chain joins TRBV27 and TRBJ1-1; D remains unclear. The germline V gene encodes CDR1 MNHEY and CDR2 SMNVEV (reference sequence). The V end was cut by 3 bases, the J end by 1 base, with 6 bases between. The CDR3 length is 13 residues. In DNA form, the CDR3 reads TGTGCCAGCAGTTTCATGGGGAACACTGAAGCTTTCTTT. It encodes CASSFMGNTEAFF.

V gene TRBV5-4 combines with J gene TRBJ1-2; D possibly corresponds to TRBD1 (5 bases). Germline V gene lookup returns CDR1 SGHNT and CDR2 YYREEE (reference sequence). The CDR3 is 14 residues long. V was trimmed by 4 bases and J by 5 bases, leaving 15 bases between them. CDR3 coding DNA: TGTGCCAGCAGCCCGGGGGGGTTTCGGTATGGCTACACCTTC. Its protein is CASSPGGFRYGYTF.

The chain carries TRBV4-1 and TRBJ1-5; possibly TRBD1 for D (5 bases). Per the germline V gene, CDR1 is MGHRA and CDR2 is YSYEKL. The CDR3 contains 15 residues. V was pared by 1 base and J by 4 bases, with 11 bases between. CDR3 in DNA: TGCGCCAGCAGCCAAGGACCCGGGGGGAATCAGCCCCAGCATTTT. This sequence encodes CASSQGPGGNQPQHF.

The chain is built from TRBV5-6 and TRBJ2-7, with a tentative D call TRBD1 (6 bases). Between the trimmed V and J ends, which lost 5 bases and 4 bases, there was a span of 7 bases. The CDR3 length is 11 residues. Germline V gene lookup returns CDR1 SGHDT and CDR2 YYEEEE. CDR3 DNA sequence: TGTGCCAGCAGACAGGGATACGAGCAGTACTTC. Its translation is CASRQGYEQYF.

The chain has TRBV5-6 and TRBJ1-2, with no clear D. Germline assignment: CDR1 SGHDT and CDR2 YYEEEE. The CDR3 contains 14 residues. Trimming cost V 0 bases and J 5 bases, with 11 bases left between them. The CDR3 region has the DNA TGTGCCAGCAGCTTGGCCTTCGGGGAGTATGGCTACACCTTC. Translation gives CASSLAFGEYGYTF.

J is TRBJ2-3 and V is TRBV5-1; 8 positions agree with TRBD2. Per the germline V gene, CDR1 is SGHRS and CDR2 is YFSETQ. J was trimmed by 2 bases and V by 3 bases; bases with no gene match: 8. The CDR3 totals 16 residues. DNA for the CDR3: TGCGCCAGCAGCTACGGACTAGCAAGAAACACAGATACGCAGTATTTT. It is translated as CASSYGLARNTDTQYF.

This chain links TRBV5-6 with TRBJ2-2; TRBD1 agrees at 9 bases. The CDR3 runs 15 residues. J was trimmed by 6 bases and V by 4 bases; bases with no gene match: 7. Germline V gene sequence: CDR1 SGHDT, CDR2 YYEEEE. CDR3 nucleotide sequence: TGTGCCAGCAGCCCCCGGGACAGGGTTGCCGGGGAGCTGTTTTTT. Translation: CASSPRDRVAGELFF.

The chain has TRBV27 and TRBJ1-2; the match to TRBD1 covers 7 bases. The trim removed 3 bases at V and 7 bases at J, leaving 5 bases unmatched. Germline CDR1 and CDR2: MNHEY and SMNVEV (reference sequence). CDR3 length: 13 residues. The CDR3 region has the DNA TGTGCCAGCAGTTTGGGCCAGGGGGGTGGCTACACCTTC. It is translated as CASSLGQGGGYTF.

This chain connects TRBV29-1 to TRBJ1-2; D is possibly TRBD1 (5 bases). The germline V gene encodes CDR1 SQVTM and CDR2 ANQGSEA. The CDR3 is 12 amino acids. V was trimmed by 6 bases and J by 8 bases, leaving 16 bases between them. DNA for the CDR3: TGCAGCGTCGAAAGAGGGGAAGGAGGCTACACCTTC. Translating gives CSVERGEGGYTF.

Here the CDR3 reads CASSQDPSGRGPNTEAFF. The CDR3 bases are TGTGCCAGCAGCCAAGATCCCTCGGGGAGGGGTCCGAACACTGAAGCTTTCTTT. The chain recombines TRBV3-1 (or the pseudogene TRBV3-2) with TRBJ1-1; possibly TRBD1 for D (5 bases). V was cut by 0 bases and J by 1 base, with 18 bases left in between. The CDR3 contains 18 residues. From germline, CDR1 is LGHDT and CDR2 YNNKEL (reference sequence).

The chain uses TRBV3-1 (or the pseudogene TRBV3-2) and TRBJ1-1; 7 bases agree with TRBD1. The CDR3 is 15 residues long. J gave up 1 base and V 4 bases, and 6 bases lay outside the gene matches. Germline CDR1 reads LGHDT; CDR2 reads YNNKEL (reference sequence). The CDR3 DNA reads as TGTGCCAGCAGCCTCTACGGGACAGAGAACACTGAAGCTTTCTTT. It translates to CASSLYGTENTEAFF.

V is TRBV11-2 and J is TRBJ2-7; TRBD1 matches at 7 bases. The junction had 4 bases not matched to a gene; V was cut back by 5 bases and J by 6 bases. The CDR3 spans 12 residues. Looked up from germline, CDR1 is SGHAT and CDR2 is FQNNGV. CDR3 nucleotides: TGTGCCAGCAGCCCGAGGGGGCGCGAGCAGTACTTC. It specifies CASSPRGREQYF.

The genes are TRBV23-1 and TRBJ1-1; D not certain. TRBV23-1 is recorded as an ORF, its role being uncertain. V shed 11 bases and J shed 1 base, with 17 bases lying between them. The CDR3 sequence is 14 residues long. CDR3 region: CAPARWAANTEAFF. The DNA for the CDR3 is TGCGCCCCCGCCCGGTGGGCGGCGAACACTGAAGCTTTCTTT.

The V call is TRBV7-2, the J call TRBJ2-5; D ambiguous. This CDR3 contains 14 residues. The V end lost 2 bases, the J end lost 0 bases, and 7 bases lay between the germline ends. Germline V lookup: CDR1 SGHTA, CDR2 FQGNSA. This CDR3 is CASSLSSHQETQYF. The CDR3 nucleotides are TGTGCCAGCAGCTTAAGCTCTCACCAAGAGACCCAGTACTTC.

The chain joins TRBV11-3 to TRBJ2-3, with TRBD2 matching over 14 bases. CDR3 length equals 16 residues. In germline, CDR1 is SGHNT, CDR2 YENEEA. V lost 3 bases and J lost 4; bases outside the gene matches: 3. The CDR3 bases are TGTGCCAGCAGCTTCCTGACTAGCGGGGGGGCAGATACGCAGTATTTT. This translates into CASSFLTSGGADTQYF.

In regard to this clone: The sample holds other DNA sequences that translate to the same CDR3. V and J are TRBV5-1 and TRBJ1-1; D perhaps matches TRBD1 (5 bases). The CDR3 totals 15 residues. Trimming left V 1 base short and J 0 bases short, with 10 bases between. CDR1 is SGHRS, CDR2 YFSETQ, per germline. In DNA, the CDR3 is TGCGCCAGCAGCTTGTCCGGGGGATTGAACACTGAAGCTTTCTTT. It encodes CASSLSGGLNTEAFF.

The chain couples TRBV15 to TRBJ1-5, with a possible D match to TRBD1 (5 bases). The V gene lost 8 bases and the J gene lost 5 bases, with 13 bases spanning the gap. The CDR3 runs 13 residues. Germline CDR1 is LNHNV and CDR2 is YYDKDF (reference sequence). CDR3 in amino acids: CATGGAGHQPQHF. The DNA for the CDR3 is TGTGCCACCGGTGGGGCAGGGCATCAGCCCCAGCATTTT.